This TCR beta chain is from a study of shared clonotypes between healthy human individuals. Findings and caveats of the study: Clonotypes shared by all four sorted-subset donors had higher generation probabilities than non-shared clonotypes.

Produced via immunoSEQ multiplex PCR; TCRdb's table is partial and in-frame only. The repertoire holds over a million clones, with roughly 96% as singletons. Concerning this clone itself: The antigen remains unidentified.

The ends were cut back, 5 bases at V and 2 bases at J, with 10 bases in the middle. The CDR3 loop spans 15 amino acids. Looked up from germline, CDR1 is MNHEY and CDR2 is SMNVEV (reference sequence). This TCR was sampled from a man under 40 in good health. Sequencing was done on a sample of naive CD4+ T cells sorted from blood. Subset noted: CD45RA+ positively selected. The chain is built from TRBV27 and TRBJ2-6; D call uncertain. The CDR3 protein is CASSDRVAGANVLTF. CDR3 DNA: TGTGCCAGCAGTGATCGGGTAGCTGGGGCCAACGTCCTGACTTTC.